This T cell receptor beta chain was captured in a study of OX40 agonist ivuxolimab in advanced cancers. Across the whole study: The dose of intravenous ivuxolimab that patients received every 2 weeks ranged from 0.01 to 10 mg/kg. Of the participants, approximately 38% had some prior anti-PD-1, anti-PD-L1 or anti-CTLA-4 therapy, which was allowed. Notes on the study in general: Doses of 0.1 to 3.0 mg/kg were accompanied by clonal expansion of CD4+ and CD8+ blood T cells by week 6. Individuals who were partial responders at 0.1-3.0 mg/kg had clonal expansion that ranked among the lowest.

TCRdb keeps only in-frame clones here, not all; method: immunoSEQ multiplex PCR. The repertoire holds approximately 70,000 clones, with about 90% as singletons. Germline values: CDR1 PRHDT, CDR2 FYEKMQ (reference sequence). After removal of 5 bases from V and 2 bases from J, the junction contained 9 bases not matched to a gene. The CDR3 spans 16 residues. In regard to this clone: Its antigen is currently unknown.

The sample consisted of CD4+ or CD8+ T cells sorted from blood, taken in a trial of the OX40 agonist ivuxolimab. The TCR was taken from an adult with an advanced solid tumor such as melanoma, head and neck, liver or kidney cancer. This chain uses TRBV13 with TRBJ2-3; 8 nucleotides align to TRBD1. CDR3 sequence (DNA): TGTGCCAGCAGCAACAACGGACAGGGCTACACAGATACGCAGTATTTT. It encodes CASSNNGQGYTDTQYF. Using reference TRBV13 and TRBJ2-3 for the parts outside the CDR3, the full variable domain is AAGVIQSPRHLIKEKRETATLKCYPIPRHDTVYWYQQGPGQDPQFLISFYEKMQSDKGSIPDRFSAQQFSDYHSELNMSSLELGDSALYFCASSNNGQGYTDTQYFGPGTRLTVL.